Presented here are 14 T cell receptor beta chains from one specimen sequenced in a study of OX40 agonist ivuxolimab in advanced cancers. Library method: the immunoSEQ multiplex PCR assay. TCRdb stores this immuneACCESS table with in-frame sequences only. Part of the clones is absent; in the studies checked, under half of the shortfall reflects unresolved V genes, and no reason is known for the rest. The sample records about 120,000 clones, around 87% of which are singletons. The ten biggest clones cover around 0.55% of the sample. Specimen: CD4+ or CD8+ T cells sorted from blood, collected in a trial of the OX40 agonist ivuxolimab. Source of these receptors: an adult with an advanced solid tumor such as melanoma, head and neck, liver or kidney cancer.

The chain uses TRBV7-9 and TRBJ1-1; unclear D gene. The length of the CDR3 is 15 residues. V was cut by 1 base and J by 5 bases, with 14 bases left in between. The germline gives CDR1 SEHNR, CDR2 FQNEAQ (reference sequence). The CDR3: CASSLVDFRETEAFF. The CDR3 region has the DNA TGTGCCAGCAGCTTAGTGGATTTCCGAGAGACTGAAGCTTTCTTT.

The rearrangement joins TRBV4-2 to TRBJ2-5, with 16 bases aligning to TRBD2. The J segment lost 7 bases and the V segment lost 4 bases, leaving 9 bases of the junction unmatched. CDR3 length equals 17 residues. Germline V gives CDR1 LGHNA, CDR2 YNFKEQ. Here the CDR3 DNA reads TGTGCCAGCAGCCTCGGGACTAGCGGGGGGGCAGAGGGGACCCAGTACTTC. This encodes CASSLGTSGGAEGTQYF.

The chain links TRBV6-6 to TRBJ2-3; the D gene is possibly TRBD1 (8 bases). V lost 7 bases, J lost 4 bases, and 15 bases lay in between. This CDR3 is 14 amino acids long. Germline CDR1 MNHNY, CDR2 SVGAGI (reference sequence). The CDR3 reads CASKQGGSSDTQYF. Here the CDR3 DNA reads TGTGCCAGCAAACAGGGGGGGTCGTCAGATACGCAGTATTTT.

CDR3 sequence (DNA): TGTGCCAGTACCCCAGCTTGGGGACGGACCCAAGAGACCCAGTACTTC. It codes for CASTPAWGRTQETQYF. This chain uses TRBV19 with TRBJ2-5, with D perhaps matching TRBD1 or TRBD2 (5 bases each). There are 16 residues in the CDR3. The V end was cut by 7 bases, the J end by 1 base, with 19 bases between. Germline V gene data show CDR1 as LNHDA and CDR2 as SQIVND (reference sequence).

The genes are TRBV28 and TRBJ1-1; TRBD1 aligns across 10 bases. CDR3 size: 14 residues. J lost 5 bases, V lost 6 bases, and 6 bases had no gene match. Germline-derived CDR1 and CDR2 are MDHEN and SYDVKM. The CDR3 is CASSLPGQGTEAFF. CDR3 in DNA: TGTGCCAGCAGCTTACCGGGACAGGGGACTGAAGCTTTCTTT.

A single count supports this clone. The chain uses TRBV19 and TRBJ1-2; D is uncertain. Germline values: CDR1 LNHDA, CDR2 SQIVND (reference sequence). The CDR3 extends over 14 amino acids. The ends were cut back, 3 bases at V and 0 bases at J, with 8 bases in the middle. The DNA for the CDR3 is TGTGCCAGTAGTATTTACGGCGCTAACTATGGCTACACCTTC. It is translated as CASSIYGANYGYTF.

The chain employs TRBV7-2 and TRBJ2-3; 7 bases map to TRBD2. Germline values: CDR1 SGHTA, CDR2 FQGNSA. This CDR3 spans 13 amino acids. With 5 bases clipped from V and 4 bases from J, the junction kept 3 bases outside the gene matches. CDR3 amino acids: CASSSGTPDTQYF. In DNA, the CDR3 is TGTGCCAGCAGCAGCGGGACGCCAGATACGCAGTATTTT.

The rearrangement joins TRBV19 to TRBJ1-2, with D maybe TRBD1 (5 bases). Germline assignment: CDR1 LNHDA and CDR2 SQIVND (reference sequence). Trimming took off 4 bases at V and 6 bases at J, with 12 bases between the two ends. The CDR3 runs to 13 residues. The CDR3 DNA reads TGTGCCAGTAGTAGGGGGACGCGGGATGGCTACACCTTC. This codes for CASSRGTRDGYTF.

The chain uses TRBV6-5 and TRBJ2-2; D perhaps matches TRBD1 (6 bases). CDR3 length equals 16 residues. V was pared by 3 bases and J by 1 base, with 12 bases between. CDR1 is MNHEY, CDR2 SVGAGI, per germline. For the CDR3, the DNA is TGTGCCAGCAGTTATTCCCCGACAGGGAACACCGGGGAGCTGTTTTTT. This codes for CASSYSPTGNTGELFF.

This clone was picked up one time. The rearrangement uses TRBV29-1 and TRBJ2-1; no definite D call. The V end lost 6 bases, the J end lost 6 bases, and 9 bases lay between the germline ends. The germline V gene encodes CDR1 SQVTM and CDR2 ANQGSEA. The CDR3 has 11 residues. The CDR3 DNA follows: TGCAGCGTCGGACCGGGCAATGAGCAGTTCTTC. It yields the protein CSVGPGNEQFF.

The chain uses TRBV5-1 and TRBJ1-2; 9 bases align to TRBD1. CDR1 SGHRS and CDR2 YFSETQ come from the germline V gene. V trimming: 1 base; J trimming: 7 bases; junction bases outside the gene matches: 5. The CDR3 is made up of 14 amino acids. The CDR3 spells CASSLKGTGSGYTF. CDR3 DNA sequence: TGCGCCAGCAGCTTGAAGGGGACAGGGAGTGGCTACACCTTC.

The CDR3: CASSPFRGADYNEQFF. The CDR3 DNA sequence: TGTGCCAGCAGTCCTTTTAGGGGGGCTGACTACAATGAGCAGTTCTTC. The chain has TRBV27 and TRBJ2-1; D is possibly TRBD1 or TRBD2 (6 bases each). CDR1 and CDR2 from the germline V gene are MNHEY and SMNVEV (reference sequence). The CDR3 covers 16 residues. V lost 5 bases to trimming and J lost 3 bases, with 17 bases between them.

CDR3: CASSLGQADTQYF. DNA of the CDR3: TGTGCCAGCAGTTTGGGGCAGGCAGATACGCAGTATTTT. V is TRBV27 and J is TRBJ2-3; D might be TRBD1 (5 bases). Trimming removed 3 bases at V and 4 bases at J, with 8 bases between. The CDR3 loop spans 13 amino acids. Germline CDR1 reads MNHEY; CDR2 reads SMNVEV (reference sequence).

This clone appeared a single time. The chain joins TRBV6-5 to TRBJ1-4; D is unclear. Per the germline V gene, CDR1 is MNHEY and CDR2 is SVGAGI. Deletions cut 2 bases from V and 4 bases from J, with 11 bases between. This CDR3 is 15 amino acids long. The CDR3 DNA reads as TGTGCCAGCAGTTACGGTGGCAGAGTTAATGAAAAACTGTTTTTT. Amino acid sequence: CASSYGGRVNEKLFF.